The present T cell receptor (beta chain) was sequenced within a study of T-cell memory formation after mild COVID-19 (dated by TCRdb to the early 2020s). Regarding the research as a whole: TCR sequence clusters from the two donors were largely donor specific. In a couple of donors, T-cell clones that expanded and contracted after mild COVID-19 were tracked by sequencing TCRalpha and TCRbeta repertoires over time. Two young, previously healthy adult volunteers made up the cohort, one male and one female. The paper's findings and limits, for the study overall: Some responding clones were detected in pre-infection memory, which suggested that pre-existing cross-reactive memory T cells had joined the SARS-CoV-2 response. Contracting CD4+ clones were found mainly in CM and EM memory subsets, while CD8+ clones were enriched in EMRA. Clones that contracted from day 15 to 85 showed balanced CD4/CD8 phenotypes, whereas a second wave of clones that expanded from day 15 to 37 leaned towards CD4+. SARS-CoV-2 specificity of the second-wave clones peaking on day 37 was not confirmed. The study covered only two mild cases, and larger cohorts including severe cases with pre-infection samples were considered necessary.

The sample was run on an Illumina NovaSeq 6000. TCRalpha and TCRbeta cDNA libraries were constructed by 5'RACE with constant-segment primers, with sample barcodes and unique molecular identifiers being introduced. Trizol reagent was used to extract RNA from every sample. Amplification of the libraries took two PCR steps, and the second step added a second sample barcode plus Illumina TruSeq adapters. Sequencing of the libraries was done on an Illumina NovaSeq, producing 2 x 150 bp paired-end reads. Concerning the study's data processing: With migec v1.2.7, reads were demultiplexed and then collapsed into UMI-guided consensus sequences. Using mixcr v2.1.11, UMI consensuses were aligned to TRA and TRB V and J templates and then assembled into clonotypes. Expanded or contracted clonotypes were those called significant by both edgeR and NoisET, with noise models trained on biological replicates. For edgeR calls, the thresholds were a false discovery rate-adjusted p below 0.01 and a log2 fold-change of 1. As an exploratory analysis of dynamics, max-normalized trajectories of the 1000 most abundant clonotypes were examined with PCA combined with hierarchical clustering. Each responding clone was given a CD4 or CD8 phenotype based on the CD4+ and CD8+ repertoires, which had been sequenced separately. TCRdb reprocessing: public reads trimmed at Q25 with fastp, clones called with MiXCR, in-frame beta chains kept. CDR3 protein duplicates are merged, each entry listing the most common genes and DNA. For this entry, the V and J calls and clone size follow TCRdb and not the study's own pipeline. The sample table records 270,000 or so distinct CDR3 sequences; roughly 18% of these occur just once. Of the sample, more than 20% falls within the top ten clones.

The V and J ends are trimmed by 11 bases and 3 bases, leaving 7 bases between them. For CDR1 and CDR2, the germline V gene (reference sequence) lists LNHDA and SQIVND. The CDR3 runs 10 amino acids, cysteine and phenylalanine included. The retained sequence is limited to the CDR3, 30 bases, with the frame set at the first base. This clonotype occurred a few times. Its cognate antigen has yet to be identified. Qualities for individual bases were not recorded, and no much larger clone is one base off. PBMCs were isolated by Ficoll-Paque density gradient centrifugation. The chain uses TRBV19 and TRBJ1-2, with the D gene call left open. The receptor's source is a man between 18 and 29 years old who had mild COVID-19 (a few samples of this study predate the infection). The sample titles of this study are shuffled in the database, so cell type and time point are left out; the donor was told from shared clones. The sequencing sample was made of PBMCs or a T cell subset sorted from them (not recorded which). In nucleotides, the sequence is TGTGCCGCCGGTGACTATGGCTACACCTTC. It is translated as CAAGDYGYTF.